These 23 T cell receptor beta chains originate from one sample sequenced in a study of OX40 agonist ivuxolimab in advanced cancers. Sequencing used immunoSEQ multiplex PCR; TCRdb keeps in-frame clones, though not all of them. Counted here are tens of thousands of clones, roughly nine tenths occurring once; the ten biggest clones make up approximately 1.1%. The sequencing used CD4+ or CD8+ T cells sorted from blood, collected in a trial of the OX40 agonist ivuxolimab. The receptor set was obtained from an adult with an advanced solid tumor such as melanoma, head and neck, liver or kidney cancer.

This clone has a handful of counts. V usage is TRBV6-5 and J usage is TRBJ1-1; 9 bases line up with TRBD1. Germline lookup yields CDR1 MNHEY and CDR2 SVGAGI. With 5 bases clipped from V and 12 bases from J, the junction kept 13 bases outside the gene matches. The CDR3 length is 14 residues. As DNA, the CDR3 is TGTGCCAGCAGTCTCCGACAGGGGGGCGGTGTGTCTTTCTTT. Translation gives CASSLRQGGGVSFF.

V usage is TRBV11-2 and J usage is TRBJ2-5, with D tentatively TRBD2 (5 bases). The CDR3 runs 18 residues. Germline loops: CDR1 SGHAT, CDR2 FQNNGV. V dropped 5 bases and J dropped 4 bases, with 26 bases sitting between them. As DNA, the CDR3 is TGTGCCAGCAGCGCTAGAGCCGGGGTAGGTCCCGTCGGAGAGACCCAGTACTTC. Translation gives CASSARAGVGPVGETQYF.

The V and J genes are TRBV7-2 and TRBJ2-1, with 9 bases matching TRBD1. CDR3 length: 16 residues. Germline V CDR1 and CDR2: SGHTA, FQGNSA. The V gene end was trimmed by 4 bases and the J gene end by 12 bases; junction bases not matched to a gene: 16. Here the CDR3 DNA reads TGTGCCAGCAGCTCAAGAGCGGGACAGGGCGCAAGTCGGCAGTTCTTC. Encoded protein: CASSSRAGQGASRQFF.

The chain joins TRBV5-1 to TRBJ1-1; D is undetermined. The length of the CDR3 is 18 residues. V dropped 4 bases and J dropped 0 bases, with 22 bases sitting between them. CDR1 is SGHRS and CDR2 is YFSETQ in the germline V gene. CDR3 protein: CASSPDEGIGLMNTEAFF. CDR3 bases: TGCGCCAGCAGCCCCGACGAGGGAATAGGGCTCATGAACACTGAAGCTTTCTTT.

The J gene is TRBJ1-2, the V gene TRBV11-2; TRBD1 matches at 10 bases. The J segment lost 7 bases and the V segment lost 3 bases, leaving 5 bases of the junction unmatched. In germline, CDR1 is SGHAT, CDR2 FQNNGV. The CDR3 loop spans 14 amino acids. The CDR3 region has the DNA TGTGCCAGCAGCTTCCAGACAGGGGGCGGTGGCTACACCTTC. Translation: CASSFQTGGGGYTF.

This chain links TRBV7-9 with TRBJ1-5, with 11 bases that match TRBD1. The CDR3 extends over 15 amino acids. V dropped 4 bases and J dropped 4; count of bases not matched to a gene: 3. CDR1 SEHNR and CDR2 FQNEAQ come from the germline V gene (reference sequence). The DNA for the CDR3 is TGTGCCAGCAGCTGGGGACAGGGGGTAAATCAGCCCCAGCATTTT. It codes for CASSWGQGVNQPQHF. The variable domain in full, with the rest retrieved from reference TRBV7-9 and TRBJ1-5, is DTGVSQNPRHKITKRGQNVTFRCDPISEHNRLYWYRQTLGQGPEFLTYFQNEAQLEKSRLLSDRFSAERPKGSFSTLEIQRTEQGDSAMYLCASSWGQGVNQPQHFGDGTRLSIL.

The V and J genes are TRBV30 and TRBJ1-6; 7 nucleotides align to TRBD1. Trimming removed 0 bases from V and 5 bases from J; junction bases left unmatched: 4. The germline V gene has CDR1 GTSNPN and CDR2 SVGIG (reference sequence). This CDR3 is 15 amino acids long. In DNA form, the CDR3 reads TGTGCCTGGAGTGTGGGACAGTCAAATAATTCACCCCTCCACTTT. It encodes CAWSVGQSNNSPLHF.

The chain recombines TRBV11-2 with TRBJ1-3; unclear D gene. Per the germline V gene, CDR1 is SGHAT and CDR2 is FQNNGV. Trimming pared 2 bases from V and 2 bases from J, leaving 10 bases between. This CDR3 region has 15 residues. The CDR3 sequence: CASSLSPATGNTIYF. CDR3 in DNA: TGTGCCAGCAGCTTATCTCCGGCTACTGGAAACACCATATATTTT.

This clone was detected only once. J is TRBJ1-3 and V is TRBV18; TRBD1 agrees at 8 bases. CDR1 is KGHSH, CDR2 LQKENI, per germline. CDR3 size: 14 residues. Unmatched junction bases numbered 8, after V lost 3 bases and J lost 10 bases. The CDR3 is CASSPGQEPGTIYF. For the CDR3, the DNA is TGTGCCAGCTCACCGGGACAGGAGCCCGGGACCATATATTTT. Looking up the rest from reference TRBV18 and TRBJ1-3 gives the full variable domain: NAGVMQNPRHLVRRRGQEARLRCSPMKGHSHVYWYRQLPEEGLKFMVYLQKENIIDESGMPKERFSAEFPKEGPSILRIQQVVRGDSAAYFCASSPGQEPGTIYFGEGSWLTVV.

The rearrangement links TRBV27 to TRBJ2-7, with D maybe TRBD1 (5 bases). CDR3 length: 15 residues. Per germline, CDR1 MNHEY and CDR2 SMNVEV (reference sequence). V lost 7 bases and J 2 bases, leaving 18 bases between the germline ends. This CDR3 reads CASKRARESPYEQYF. CDR3 nucleotides: TGTGCCAGCAAACGGGCCAGGGAATCTCCCTACGAGCAGTACTTC.

The chain couples TRBV5-4 to TRBJ2-5, with D perhaps TRBD2 (6 bases). The germline gives CDR1 SGHNT, CDR2 YYREEE (reference sequence). There are 15 residues in the CDR3. V lost 4 bases and J lost 2, with 15 bases in between. CDR3 loop: CASSPSGRKQETQYF. CDR3 nucleotides: TGTGCCAGCAGCCCAAGCGGGCGCAAGCAAGAGACCCAGTACTTC.

The chain couples TRBV7-2 to TRBJ2-7, with 10 bases matching TRBD1. The CDR3 length is 16 residues. Germline trimming cut 5 bases from V and 6 bases from J; bases unmatched to any gene: 13. In germline, CDR1 is SGHTA, CDR2 FQGNSA. CDR3 in DNA: TGTGCCAGCAGCCCTTCCGAGACAGGGGGCAATCTCGAGCAGTACTTC. It encodes CASSPSETGGNLEQYF.

The genes are TRBV12-5 and TRBJ2-5; 7 bases are shared with TRBD1. This CDR3 region has 12 residues. J gave up 7 bases and V 6 bases, and 5 bases lay outside the gene matches. Germline CDR1 reads LGHNT; CDR2 reads FRNRAP. CDR3 nucleotides: TGTGCTAGTGGAAGCTACAGGGGGACCCAGTACTTC. Translated, it gives CASGSYRGTQYF.

V is TRBV18 and J is TRBJ1-1; D is ambiguous. The CDR3 extends over 9 amino acids. Germline-derived CDR1 and CDR2 are KGHSH and LQKENI. V dropped 6 bases and J dropped 10 bases, with 6 bases sitting between them. In DNA form, the CDR3 reads TGTGCCAGCTCGAGGACAGCTTTCTTT. This translates into CASSRTAFF.

Here the CDR3 DNA reads TGCGCCAGCAGGGGGGGGGCGGATGAAAAACTGTTTTTT. This gives the protein CASRGGADEKLFF. The genes are TRBV23-1 and TRBJ1-4, with a possible D match to TRBD1 (6 bases). TRBV23-1 is an ORF for which the function is uncertain. The CDR3 is made up of 13 amino acids. Trimming pared 6 bases from V and 6 bases from J, leaving 11 bases between.

The J gene is TRBJ2-1, the V gene TRBV2; TRBD1 is a possible D gene (6 bases). V was clipped by 6 bases and J by 1 base, with 22 bases between them. Germline CDR1 SNHLY, CDR2 FYNNEI. This CDR3 is built from 18 residues. The CDR3 DNA reads TGTGCCAGCAGCCCCTCCTGGTACAGGGTCGGATCCTACAATGAGCAGTTCTTC. Translating it yields CASSPSWYRVGSYNEQFF.

The J gene is TRBJ2-7, the V gene TRBV7-2, with a tentative D call TRBD2 (6 bases). The CDR3 contains 17 residues. Germline V gives CDR1 SGHTA, CDR2 FQGNSA. V was shortened by 5 bases and J by 2 bases, with 22 bases between the two germline ends. The CDR3 DNA reads TGTGCCAGCAGCCCCTTAGTGTTGGGGGGAAGGACCTACGAGCAGTACTTC. This sequence encodes CASSPLVLGGRTYEQYF.

This chain joins TRBV19 and TRBJ1-4; TRBD1 aligns across 9 bases. Germline V gene lookup returns CDR1 LNHDA and CDR2 SQIVND (reference sequence). The CDR3 runs to 14 residues. The trim removed 4 bases at V and 7 bases at J, leaving 4 bases unmatched. The CDR3 spells CASSTGTGFEKLFF. The CDR3 region has the DNA TGTGCCAGTAGTACAGGGACAGGGTTTGAAAAACTGTTTTTT.

The J gene is TRBJ1-3, the V gene TRBV11-2; a weak D match, TRBD1 (6 bases). The CDR3 extends over 15 amino acids. The germline V gene has CDR1 SGHAT and CDR2 FQNNGV. V shed 1 base and J shed 3 bases, with 10 bases lying between them. This CDR3 is CASSLGRGFGNTIYF. CDR3 sequence (DNA): TGTGCCAGCAGCTTAGGCAGGGGTTTTGGAAACACCATATATTTT. Using reference TRBV11-2 and TRBJ1-3 for the parts outside the CDR3, the full variable domain is EAGVAQSPRYKIIEKRQSVAFWCNPISGHATLYWYQQILGQGPKLLIQFQNNGVVDDSQLPKDRFSAERLKGVDSTLKIQPAKLEDSAVYLCASSLGRGFGNTIYFGEGSWLTVV.

Of note for this clone: Other DNA sequences within the sample encode an identical CDR3. V is TRBV19 and J is TRBJ1-5, with D perhaps TRBD1 (5 bases). Germline CDR1 is LNHDA and CDR2 is SQIVND (reference sequence). The length of the CDR3 is 13 residues. The germline V and J ends were trimmed by 2 bases and 6 bases, with 8 bases remaining between them. CDR3 protein: CASSISGSQPQHF. For the CDR3, the DNA is TGTGCCAGTAGTATATCAGGGAGTCAGCCCCAGCATTTT.

The V call is TRBV2, the J call TRBJ1-2; 7 bases line up with TRBD1. The CDR3 consists of 14 residues. Germline CDR1 and CDR2: SNHLY and FYNNEI. Trimming at V came to 7 bases and at J to 8 bases, leaving 13 bases not matched to a gene. The CDR3 bases are TGTGCCAGCACTCCCAGGGGGTCTTCGGGGGGCTACACCTTC. It yields the protein CASTPRGSSGGYTF.

V is TRBV7-9 and J is TRBJ2-3; 8 bases are shared with TRBD2. The CDR3 has 16 amino acids. After removal of 0 bases from V and 1 base from J, the junction contained 3 bases not matched to a gene. Germline V gene lookup returns CDR1 SEHNR and CDR2 FQNEAQ (reference sequence). The CDR3 coding sequence is TGTGCCAGCAGCTTAGCAACTAGCGGACGCACAGATACGCAGTATTTT. This sequence encodes CASSLATSGRTDTQYF.

CDR3 in amino acids: CASSRMPGVNEKLFF. DNA of the CDR3: TGTGCCAGCAGTAGGATGCCAGGAGTTAATGAAAAACTGTTTTTT. The V call is TRBV2, the J call TRBJ1-4, with D uncertain. Trimming shortened V by 5 bases and J by 4 bases, and 14 bases separated the two germline ends. The CDR3 has 15 residues. In germline, CDR1 is SNHLY, CDR2 FYNNEI.